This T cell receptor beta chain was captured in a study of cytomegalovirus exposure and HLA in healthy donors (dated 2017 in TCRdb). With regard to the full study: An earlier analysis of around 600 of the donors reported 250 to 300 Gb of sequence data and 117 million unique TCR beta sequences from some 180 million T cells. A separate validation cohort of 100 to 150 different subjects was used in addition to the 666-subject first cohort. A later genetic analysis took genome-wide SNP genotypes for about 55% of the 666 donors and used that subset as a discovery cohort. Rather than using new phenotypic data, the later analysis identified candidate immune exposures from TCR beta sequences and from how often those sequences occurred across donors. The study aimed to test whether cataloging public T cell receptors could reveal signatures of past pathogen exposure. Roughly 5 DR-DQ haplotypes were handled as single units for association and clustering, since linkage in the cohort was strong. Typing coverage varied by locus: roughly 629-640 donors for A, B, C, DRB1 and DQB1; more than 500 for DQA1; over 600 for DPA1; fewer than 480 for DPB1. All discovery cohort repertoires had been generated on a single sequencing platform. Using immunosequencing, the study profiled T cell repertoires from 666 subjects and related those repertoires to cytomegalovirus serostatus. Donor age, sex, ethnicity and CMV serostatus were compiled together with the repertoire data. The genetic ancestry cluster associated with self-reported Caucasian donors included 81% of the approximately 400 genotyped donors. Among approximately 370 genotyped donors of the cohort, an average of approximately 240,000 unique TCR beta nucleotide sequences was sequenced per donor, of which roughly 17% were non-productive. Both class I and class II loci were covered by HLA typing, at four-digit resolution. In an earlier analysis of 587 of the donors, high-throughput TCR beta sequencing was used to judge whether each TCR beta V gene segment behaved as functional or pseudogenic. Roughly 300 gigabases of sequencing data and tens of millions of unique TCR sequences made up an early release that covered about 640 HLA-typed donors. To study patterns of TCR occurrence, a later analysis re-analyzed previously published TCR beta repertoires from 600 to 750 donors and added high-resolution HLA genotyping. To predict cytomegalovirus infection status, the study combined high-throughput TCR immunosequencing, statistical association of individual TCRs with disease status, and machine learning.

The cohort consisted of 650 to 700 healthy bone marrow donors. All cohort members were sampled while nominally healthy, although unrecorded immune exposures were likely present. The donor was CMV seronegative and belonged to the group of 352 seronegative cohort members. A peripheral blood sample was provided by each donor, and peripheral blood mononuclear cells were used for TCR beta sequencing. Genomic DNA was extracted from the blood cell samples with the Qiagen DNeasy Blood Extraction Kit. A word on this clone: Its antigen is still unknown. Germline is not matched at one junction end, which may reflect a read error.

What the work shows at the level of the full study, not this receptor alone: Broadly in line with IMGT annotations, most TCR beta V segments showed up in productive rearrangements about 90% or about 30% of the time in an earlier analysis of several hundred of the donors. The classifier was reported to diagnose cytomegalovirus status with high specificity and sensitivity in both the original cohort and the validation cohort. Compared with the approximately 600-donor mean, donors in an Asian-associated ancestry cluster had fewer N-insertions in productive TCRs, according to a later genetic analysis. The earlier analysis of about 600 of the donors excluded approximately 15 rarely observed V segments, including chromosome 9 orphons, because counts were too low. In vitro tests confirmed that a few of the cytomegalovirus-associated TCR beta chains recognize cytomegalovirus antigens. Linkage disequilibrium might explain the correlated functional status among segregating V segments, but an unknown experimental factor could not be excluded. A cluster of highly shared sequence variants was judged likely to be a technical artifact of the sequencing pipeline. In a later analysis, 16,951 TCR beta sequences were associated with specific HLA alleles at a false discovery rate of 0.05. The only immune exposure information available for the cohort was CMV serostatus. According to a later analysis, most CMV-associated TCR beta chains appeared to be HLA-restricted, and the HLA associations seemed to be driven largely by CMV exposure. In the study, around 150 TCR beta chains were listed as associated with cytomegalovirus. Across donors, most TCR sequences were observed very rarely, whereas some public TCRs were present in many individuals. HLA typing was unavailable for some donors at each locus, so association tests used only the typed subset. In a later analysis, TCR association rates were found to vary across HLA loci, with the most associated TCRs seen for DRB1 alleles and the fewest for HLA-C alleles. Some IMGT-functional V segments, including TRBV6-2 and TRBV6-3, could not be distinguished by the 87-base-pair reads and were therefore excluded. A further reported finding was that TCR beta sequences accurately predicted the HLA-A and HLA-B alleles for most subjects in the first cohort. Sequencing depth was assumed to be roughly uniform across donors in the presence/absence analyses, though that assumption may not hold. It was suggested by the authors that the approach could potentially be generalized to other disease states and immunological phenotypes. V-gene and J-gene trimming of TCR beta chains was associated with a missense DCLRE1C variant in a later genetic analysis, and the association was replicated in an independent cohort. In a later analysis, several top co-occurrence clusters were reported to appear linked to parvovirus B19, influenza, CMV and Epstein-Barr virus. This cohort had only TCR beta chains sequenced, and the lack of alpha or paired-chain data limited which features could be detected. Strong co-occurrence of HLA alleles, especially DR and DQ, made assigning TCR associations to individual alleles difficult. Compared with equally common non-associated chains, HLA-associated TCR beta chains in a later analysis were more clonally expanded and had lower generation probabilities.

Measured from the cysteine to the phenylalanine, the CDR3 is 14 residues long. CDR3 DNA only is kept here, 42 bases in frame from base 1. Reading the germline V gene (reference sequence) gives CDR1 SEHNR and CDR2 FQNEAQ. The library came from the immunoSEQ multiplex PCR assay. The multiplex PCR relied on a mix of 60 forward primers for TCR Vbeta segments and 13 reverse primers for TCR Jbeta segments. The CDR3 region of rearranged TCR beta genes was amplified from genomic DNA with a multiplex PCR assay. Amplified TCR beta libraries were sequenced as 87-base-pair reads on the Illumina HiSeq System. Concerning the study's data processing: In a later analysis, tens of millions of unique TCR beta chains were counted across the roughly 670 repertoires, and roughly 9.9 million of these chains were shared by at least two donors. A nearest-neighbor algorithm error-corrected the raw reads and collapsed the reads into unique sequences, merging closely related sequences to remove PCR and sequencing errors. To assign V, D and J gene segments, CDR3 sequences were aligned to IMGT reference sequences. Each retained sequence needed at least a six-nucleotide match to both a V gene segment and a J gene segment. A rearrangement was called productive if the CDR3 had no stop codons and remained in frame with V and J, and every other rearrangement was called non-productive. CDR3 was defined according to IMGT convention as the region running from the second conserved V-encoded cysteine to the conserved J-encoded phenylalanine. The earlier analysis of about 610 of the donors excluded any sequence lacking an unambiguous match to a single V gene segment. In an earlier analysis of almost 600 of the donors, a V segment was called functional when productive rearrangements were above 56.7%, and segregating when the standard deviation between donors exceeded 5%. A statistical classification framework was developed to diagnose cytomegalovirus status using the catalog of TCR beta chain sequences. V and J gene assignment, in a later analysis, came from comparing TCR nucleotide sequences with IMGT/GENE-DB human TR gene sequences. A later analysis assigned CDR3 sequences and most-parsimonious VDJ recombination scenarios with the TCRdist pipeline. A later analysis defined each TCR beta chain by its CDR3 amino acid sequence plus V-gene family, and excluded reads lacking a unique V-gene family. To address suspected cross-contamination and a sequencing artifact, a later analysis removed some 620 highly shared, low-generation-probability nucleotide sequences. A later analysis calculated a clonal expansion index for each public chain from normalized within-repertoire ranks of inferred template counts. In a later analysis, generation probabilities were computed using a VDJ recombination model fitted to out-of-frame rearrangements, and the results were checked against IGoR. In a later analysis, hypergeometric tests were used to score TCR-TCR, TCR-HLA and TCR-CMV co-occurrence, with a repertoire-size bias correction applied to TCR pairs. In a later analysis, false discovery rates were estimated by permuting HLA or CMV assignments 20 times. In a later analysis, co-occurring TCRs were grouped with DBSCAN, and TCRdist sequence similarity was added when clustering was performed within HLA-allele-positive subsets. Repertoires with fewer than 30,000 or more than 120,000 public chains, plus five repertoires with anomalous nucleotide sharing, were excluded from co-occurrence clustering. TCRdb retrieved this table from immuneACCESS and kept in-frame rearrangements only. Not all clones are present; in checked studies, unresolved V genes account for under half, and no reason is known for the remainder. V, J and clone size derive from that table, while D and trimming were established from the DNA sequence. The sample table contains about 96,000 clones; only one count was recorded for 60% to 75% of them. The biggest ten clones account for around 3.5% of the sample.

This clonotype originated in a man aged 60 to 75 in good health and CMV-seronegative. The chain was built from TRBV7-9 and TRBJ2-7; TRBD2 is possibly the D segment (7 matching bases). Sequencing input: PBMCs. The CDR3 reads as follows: CSSSKRGGAYEQYF. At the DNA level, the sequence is TGTTCCAGCAGCAAGAGGGGGGGGGCCTACGAGCAGTACTTC.